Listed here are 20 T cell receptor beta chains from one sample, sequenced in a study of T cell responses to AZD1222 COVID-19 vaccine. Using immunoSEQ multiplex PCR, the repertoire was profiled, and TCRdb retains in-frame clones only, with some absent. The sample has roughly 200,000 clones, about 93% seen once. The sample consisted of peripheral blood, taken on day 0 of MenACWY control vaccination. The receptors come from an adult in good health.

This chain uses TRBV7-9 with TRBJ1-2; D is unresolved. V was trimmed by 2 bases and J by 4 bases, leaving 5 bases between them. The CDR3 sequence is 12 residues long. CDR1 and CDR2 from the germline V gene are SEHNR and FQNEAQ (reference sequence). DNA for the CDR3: TGTGCCAGCAGCTTATCCAGCTATGGCTACACCTTC. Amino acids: CASSLSSYGYTF.

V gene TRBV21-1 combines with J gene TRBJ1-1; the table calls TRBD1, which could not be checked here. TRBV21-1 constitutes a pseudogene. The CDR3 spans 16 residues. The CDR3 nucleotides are TGTGCCAGCAGCAAAGGACCGGGACAGGGGAACACTGAAGCTTTCTTT. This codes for CASSKGPGQGNTEAFF.

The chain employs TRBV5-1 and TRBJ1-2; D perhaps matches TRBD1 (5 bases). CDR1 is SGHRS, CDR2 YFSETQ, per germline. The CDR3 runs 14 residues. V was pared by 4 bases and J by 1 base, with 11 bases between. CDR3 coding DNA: TGCGCCAGCAGCCCAACTCAGGGTAACTATGGCTACACCTTC. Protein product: CASSPTQGNYGYTF. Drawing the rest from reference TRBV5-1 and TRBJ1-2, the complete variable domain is KAGVTQTPRYLIKTRGQQVTLSCSPISGHRSVSWYQQTPGQGLQFLFEYFSETQRNKGNFPGRFSGRQFSNSRSEMNVSTLELGDSALYLCASSPTQGNYGYTFGSGTRLTVV.

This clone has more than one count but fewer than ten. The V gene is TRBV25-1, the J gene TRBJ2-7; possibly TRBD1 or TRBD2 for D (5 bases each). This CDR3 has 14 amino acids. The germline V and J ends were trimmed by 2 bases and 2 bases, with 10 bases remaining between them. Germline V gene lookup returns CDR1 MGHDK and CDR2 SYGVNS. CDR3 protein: CASSESGRAYEQYF. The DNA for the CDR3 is TGTGCCAGCAGTGAAAGCGGCAGGGCCTACGAGCAGTACTTC.

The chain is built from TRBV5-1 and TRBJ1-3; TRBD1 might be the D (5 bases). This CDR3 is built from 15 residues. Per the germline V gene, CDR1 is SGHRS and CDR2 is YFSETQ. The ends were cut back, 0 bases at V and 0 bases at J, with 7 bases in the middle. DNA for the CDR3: TGCGCCAGCAGCTTGGGACAGACCTCTGGAAACACCATATATTTT. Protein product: CASSLGQTSGNTIYF.

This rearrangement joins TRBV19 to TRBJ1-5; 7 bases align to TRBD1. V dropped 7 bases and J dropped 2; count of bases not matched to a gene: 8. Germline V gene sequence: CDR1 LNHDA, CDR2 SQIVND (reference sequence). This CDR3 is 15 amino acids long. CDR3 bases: TGTGCCAGTAAGCTGACAGGGATGGGCAATCAGCCCCAGCATTTT. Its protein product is CASKLTGMGNQPQHF.

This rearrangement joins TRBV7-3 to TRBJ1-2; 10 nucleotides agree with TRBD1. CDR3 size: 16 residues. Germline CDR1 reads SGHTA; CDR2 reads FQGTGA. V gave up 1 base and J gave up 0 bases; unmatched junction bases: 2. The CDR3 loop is CASSLSGTGANYGYTF. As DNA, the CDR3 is TGTGCCAGCAGCTTAAGTGGGACAGGGGCTAACTATGGCTACACCTTC.

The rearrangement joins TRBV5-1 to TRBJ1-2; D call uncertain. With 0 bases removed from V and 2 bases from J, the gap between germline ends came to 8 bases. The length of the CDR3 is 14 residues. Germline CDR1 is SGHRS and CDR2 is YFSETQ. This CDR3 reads CASSLGHLNYGYTF. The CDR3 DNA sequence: TGCGCCAGCAGCTTGGGGCATCTCAACTATGGCTACACCTTC.

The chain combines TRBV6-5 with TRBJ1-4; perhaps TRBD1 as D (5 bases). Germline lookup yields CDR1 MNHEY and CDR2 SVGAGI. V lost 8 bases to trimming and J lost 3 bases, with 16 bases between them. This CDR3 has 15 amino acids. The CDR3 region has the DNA TGTGCCAGCCTACCTCAGGGATTTCCTAATGAAAAACTGTTTTTT. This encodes CASLPQGFPNEKLFF.

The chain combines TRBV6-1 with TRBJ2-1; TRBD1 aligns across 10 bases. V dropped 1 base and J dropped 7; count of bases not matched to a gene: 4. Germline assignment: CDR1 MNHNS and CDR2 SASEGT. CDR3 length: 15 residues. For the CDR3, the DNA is TGTGCCAGCAGTGAAGGGGGACAGGGGTGGAATGAGCAGTTCTTC. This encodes CASSEGGQGWNEQFF.

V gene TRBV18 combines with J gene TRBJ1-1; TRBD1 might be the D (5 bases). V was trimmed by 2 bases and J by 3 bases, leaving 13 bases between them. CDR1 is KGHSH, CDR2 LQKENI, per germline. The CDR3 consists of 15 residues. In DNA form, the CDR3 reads TGTGCCAGCTCACCAATGGCCAGGGTCGACACTGAAGCTTTCTTT. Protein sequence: CASSPMARVDTEAFF.

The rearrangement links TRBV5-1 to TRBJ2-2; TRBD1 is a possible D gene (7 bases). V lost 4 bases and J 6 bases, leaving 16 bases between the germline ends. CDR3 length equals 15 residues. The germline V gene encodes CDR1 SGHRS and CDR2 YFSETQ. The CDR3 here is CASSLQGGWAGELFF. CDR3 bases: TGCGCCAGCAGCCTCCAGGGGGGCTGGGCCGGGGAGCTGTTTTTT.

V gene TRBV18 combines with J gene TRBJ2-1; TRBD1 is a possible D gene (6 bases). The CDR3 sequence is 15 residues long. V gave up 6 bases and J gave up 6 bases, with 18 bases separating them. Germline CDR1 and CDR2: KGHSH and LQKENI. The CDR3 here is CASSPFQTGSNEQFF. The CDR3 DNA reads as TGTGCCAGCTCTCCATTTCAAACAGGGTCCAATGAGCAGTTCTTC.

Here the CDR3 DNA reads TGTGCCAGCATCGGGACAGGGCACCCTTTTGATAATTCACCCCTCCACTTT. This translates into CASIGTGHPFDNSPLHF. This rearrangement joins TRBV28 to TRBJ1-6, with TRBD1 matching 9 bases. Unmatched junction bases numbered 12, after V lost 7 bases and J lost 5 bases. Germline CDR1 and CDR2: MDHEN and SYDVKM. CDR3 length equals 17 residues.

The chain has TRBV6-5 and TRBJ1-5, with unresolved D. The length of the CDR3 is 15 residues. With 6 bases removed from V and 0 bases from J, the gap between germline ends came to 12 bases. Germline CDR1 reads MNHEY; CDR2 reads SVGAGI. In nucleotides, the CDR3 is TGTGCCAGCAGGAGAGAGGGAAATAGCAATCAGCCCCAGCATTTT. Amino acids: CASRREGNSNQPQHF.

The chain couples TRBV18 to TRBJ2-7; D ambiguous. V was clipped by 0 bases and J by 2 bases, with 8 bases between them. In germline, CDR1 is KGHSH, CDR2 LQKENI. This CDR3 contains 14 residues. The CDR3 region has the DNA TGTGCCAGCTCACCACCGGCCAGGACCTACGAGCAGTACTTC. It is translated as CASSPPARTYEQYF.

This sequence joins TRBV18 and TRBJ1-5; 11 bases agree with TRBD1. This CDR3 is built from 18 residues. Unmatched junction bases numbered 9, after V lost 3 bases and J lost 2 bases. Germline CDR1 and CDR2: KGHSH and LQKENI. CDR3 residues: CASSPDRGLIGGNQPQHF. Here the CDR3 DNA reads TGTGCCAGCTCACCGGACAGGGGGCTTATAGGGGGCAATCAGCCCCAGCATTTT.

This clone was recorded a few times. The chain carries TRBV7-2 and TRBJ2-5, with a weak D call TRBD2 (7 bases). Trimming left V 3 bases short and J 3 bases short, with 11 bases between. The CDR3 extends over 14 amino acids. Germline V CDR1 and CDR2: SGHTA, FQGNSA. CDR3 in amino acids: CASSFAGAKETQYF. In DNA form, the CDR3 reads TGTGCCAGCAGCTTCGCGGGGGCCAAAGAGACCCAGTACTTC.

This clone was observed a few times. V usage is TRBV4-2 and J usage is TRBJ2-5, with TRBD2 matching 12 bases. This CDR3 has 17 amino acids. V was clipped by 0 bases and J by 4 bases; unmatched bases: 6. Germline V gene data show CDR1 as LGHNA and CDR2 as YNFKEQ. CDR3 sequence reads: CASSQDRASGGAETQYF. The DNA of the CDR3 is TGTGCCAGCAGCCAAGATCGGGCTAGCGGGGGGGCAGAGACCCAGTACTTC.

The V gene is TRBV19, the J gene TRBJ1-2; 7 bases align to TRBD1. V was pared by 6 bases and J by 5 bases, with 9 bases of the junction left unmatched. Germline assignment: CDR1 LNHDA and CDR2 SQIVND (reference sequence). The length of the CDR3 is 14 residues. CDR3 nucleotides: TGTGCCAGTAGCCCCTTGGGACAGCATTATGGCTACACCTTC. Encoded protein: CASSPLGQHYGYTF.